These 28 T cell receptor beta chains were sequenced from one sample in a study of cytomegalovirus exposure and HLA in healthy donors. It was with 60 Vbeta and 13 Jbeta primers that the PCR ran. The protocol was immunoSEQ multiplex PCR, while the TCRdb copy is restricted to in-frame clones and leaves out a portion. The table records over 75,000 clones, about four fifths of them present only once. Sequencing used PBMCs. The receptors were gathered from a woman aged 18-29 years in good health and CMV-seropositive.

This chain connects TRBV5-4 to TRBJ2-5, with TRBD2 matching over 8 bases. CDR1 and CDR2 from the germline V gene are SGHNT and YYREEE (reference sequence). The CDR3 totals 16 residues. J lost 5 bases, V lost 0 bases, and 9 bases had no gene match. This chain's CDR3 is CASSLDMGLGVETQYF. The CDR3 DNA reads as TGTGCCAGCAGCTTGGATATGGGACTAGGGGTGGAGACCCAGTACTTC.

J is TRBJ1-1 and V is TRBV5-1; D is undetermined. The CDR3 totals 13 residues. Germline loops: CDR1 SGHRS, CDR2 YFSETQ. V was trimmed by 4 bases and J by 1 base, leaving 8 bases between them. This CDR3 reads CASSPVKNTEAFF. CDR3 DNA: TGCGCCAGCAGCCCAGTAAAGAACACTGAAGCTTTCTTT.

The V call is TRBV30, the J call TRBJ2-7, with D perhaps TRBD1 (5 bases). Trimming stripped 8 bases from V and 0 bases from J, with 5 bases between. From germline, CDR1 is GTSNPN and CDR2 SVGIG (reference sequence). The CDR3 covers 10 residues. CDR3 nucleotide sequence: TGTGCCACAGGCTCCTACGAGCAGTACTTC. Encoded protein: CATGSYEQYF.

This sequence joins TRBV4-1 and TRBJ2-5, with 7 bases lining up with TRBD1. The germline CDR1 and CDR2 sequences are MGHRA and YSYEKL. This CDR3 has 16 residues. The ends lost 2 bases at V and 5 bases at J; junction bases unmatched: 11. This CDR3 reads CASSQQGNRGTETQYF. The CDR3 nucleotides read TGCGCCAGCAGCCAACAAGGGAACAGGGGTACCGAGACCCAGTACTTC.

This chain connects TRBV5-1 to TRBJ1-2, with 8 bases aligning to TRBD1. The CDR3 covers 15 residues. After removal of 4 bases from V and 8 bases from J, the junction contained 13 bases not matched to a gene. Germline V CDR1 and CDR2: SGHRS, YFSETQ. The CDR3 region is CASSPVRTGSIGYTF. The CDR3, as DNA: TGCGCCAGCAGCCCGGTTAGGACAGGGTCTATCGGCTACACCTTC.

The CDR3 region is CASSPLILGADTEAFF. For the CDR3, the DNA is TGTGCCAGCTCACCATTAATATTGGGGGCCGACACTGAAGCTTTCTTT. The V gene is TRBV18, the J gene TRBJ1-1; possible D gene TRBD1, 6 bases. From germline, CDR1 is KGHSH and CDR2 LQKENI. The CDR3 covers 16 residues. Trimming stripped 2 bases from V and 3 bases from J, with 16 bases between.

The V call is TRBV5-1, the J call TRBJ1-2; D remains ambiguous. Germline-derived CDR1 and CDR2 are SGHRS and YFSETQ. The CDR3 runs 14 residues. V lost 5 bases, J lost 0 bases, and 11 bases lay in between. The chain's CDR3 is CASRSAITNYGYTF. The CDR3 coding sequence is TGCGCCAGCAGGAGTGCCATAACTAACTATGGCTACACCTTC.

The chain combines TRBV10-2 with TRBJ2-5, with 10 bases that match TRBD2. Germline V CDR1 and CDR2: WSHSY, SAAADI. The J segment lost 14 bases and the V segment lost 4 bases, leaving 7 bases of the junction unmatched. This CDR3 region has 12 residues. Written as DNA, the CDR3 is TGCGCCAGCAGTGGTTATGGGACTAGCGCATACTTC. This translates into CASSGYGTSAYF.

The V gene is TRBV28, the J gene TRBJ1-1; no clear D. CDR1 and CDR2 from the germline V gene are MDHEN and SYDVKM. V was shortened by 3 bases and J by 7 bases, with 9 bases between the two germline ends. The CDR3 length is 12 residues. The CDR3 is CASSFEFGEAFF. The DNA for the CDR3 is TGTGCCAGCAGTTTCGAGTTCGGTGAAGCTTTCTTT.

The rearrangement joins TRBV9 to TRBJ2-3, with a weak D call TRBD2 (6 bases). Germline V gene lookup returns CDR1 SGDLS and CDR2 YYNGEE. The ends were cut back, 0 bases at V and 2 bases at J, with 10 bases in the middle. The CDR3 is 15 amino acids. The CDR3 loop is CASSVEAGYTDTQYF. The CDR3 region has the DNA TGTGCCAGCAGCGTAGAGGCGGGATACACAGATACGCAGTATTTT. Based on the CDR3 plus reference TRBV9 and TRBJ2-3, the full variable domain is DSGVTQTPKHLITATGQRVTLRCSPRSGDLSVYWYQQSLDQGLQFLIQYYNGEERAKGNILERFSAQQFPDLHSELNLSSLELGDSALYFCASSVEAGYTDTQYFGPGTRLTVL.

The chain carries TRBV6-5 and TRBJ2-7; the match to TRBD2 covers 7 bases. This CDR3 spans 15 amino acids. Trimming removed 8 bases from V and 2 bases from J; junction bases left unmatched: 12. Germline values: CDR1 MNHEY, CDR2 SVGAGI. The CDR3 spells CASGNWRELPYEQYF. The CDR3 coding sequence is TGTGCCAGCGGGAATTGGCGGGAGCTCCCCTACGAGCAGTACTTC.

The V gene is TRBV29-1, the J gene TRBJ2-3; 15 bases align to TRBD2. Trimming at V came to 3 bases and at J to 4 bases, leaving 11 bases not matched to a gene. Germline CDR1 SQVTM, CDR2 ANQGSEA. This CDR3 is built from 18 residues. CDR3 nucleotide sequence: TGCAGCGTTGAGGGGGGACTAGCGGGAGGCTTCCCCCCAGATACGCAGTATTTT. Its translation: CSVEGGLAGGFPPDTQYF.

The chain uses TRBV11-2 and TRBJ2-1, with D maybe TRBD1 (5 bases). Trimming stripped 2 bases from V and 7 bases from J, with 15 bases between. This CDR3 is 15 amino acids long. The germline V gene has CDR1 SGHAT and CDR2 FQNNGV. CDR3 protein: CASSLMAPKGNEQFF. CDR3 DNA sequence: TGTGCCAGCAGCTTAATGGCTCCGAAGGGGAATGAGCAGTTCTTC.

This clone is a singleton in its sample. This chain links TRBV7-3 with TRBJ2-2; the D gene is possibly TRBD1 (6 bases). This CDR3 spans 16 amino acids. Between the trimmed V and J ends, which lost 5 bases and 4 bases, there was a span of 17 bases. Germline CDR1 reads SGHTA; CDR2 reads FQGTGA. CDR3 protein: CASSPRGRQATGELFF. CDR3 nucleotides: TGTGCCAGCAGCCCTAGAGGGAGACAGGCCACCGGGGAGCTGTTTTTT.

This rearrangement joins TRBV7-8 to TRBJ1-6, with 10 bases lining up with TRBD1. There are 14 residues in the CDR3. V shed 3 bases, J shed 9 bases, and the junction held 2 bases outside the gene matches. Germline assignment: CDR1 SGHVS and CDR2 FQNEAQ. The CDR3 DNA follows: TGTGCCAGCAGCTTCGGACAGGGGGGTTCACCCCTCCACTTT. Protein sequence: CASSFGQGGSPLHF.

V is TRBV4-1 and J is TRBJ1-5; a possible D gene is TRBD1 (5 bases). Trimming shortened V by 0 bases and J by 3 bases, and 9 bases separated the two germline ends. CDR3 length: 15 amino acids. Germline V CDR1 and CDR2: MGHRA, YSYEKL. CDR3 residues: CASSQEPRVNQPQHF. Here the CDR3 DNA reads TGCGCCAGCAGCCAAGAACCCAGGGTCAATCAGCCCCAGCATTTT.

The CDR3 coding sequence is TGTGCCAGCAGCACTGGGACTAGCGAACAAGAGACCCAGTACTTC. This translates into CASSTGTSEQETQYF. The chain combines TRBV9 with TRBJ2-5; 10 bases line up with TRBD2. Germline CDR1 reads SGDLS; CDR2 reads YYNGEE. The CDR3 is made up of 15 amino acids. V shed 4 bases, J shed 2 bases, and the junction held 5 bases outside the gene matches.

The chain links TRBV6-1 to TRBJ1-2; D is uncertain. V was cut by 6 bases and J by 4 bases, with 9 bases left in between. The CDR3 covers 12 residues. The V gene's germline CDR1 is MNHNS and CDR2 SASEGT. CDR3 residues: CASSKEGYGYTF. The CDR3 DNA sequence: TGTGCCAGCAGCAAGGAGGGCTATGGCTACACCTTC.

The V call is TRBV10-3, the J call TRBJ1-1; D might be TRBD1 (6 bases). V gave up 7 bases and J gave up 0 bases, with 12 bases separating them. This CDR3 contains 14 residues. The germline gives CDR1 ENHRY, CDR2 SYGVKD. CDR3 amino acids: CAITQDSLNTEAFF. CDR3 nucleotides: TGTGCCATCACTCAGGACAGCTTGAACACTGAAGCTTTCTTT.

The chain employs TRBV6-1 and TRBJ1-6; 8 bases match TRBD1. CDR3 length equals 15 residues. Germline V gives CDR1 MNHNS, CDR2 SASEGT. The V and J ends lost 5 bases and 6 bases, in that order; junction bases with no gene match: 6. The chain's CDR3 is CASSPQGQVNSPLHF. DNA for the CDR3: TGTGCCAGCAGTCCCCAGGGACAGGTTAATTCACCCCTCCACTTT.

This chain uses TRBV5-1 with TRBJ2-2; 12 nucleotides align to TRBD2. The CDR3 runs 16 residues. J lost 0 bases, V lost 3 bases, and 0 bases had no gene match. Germline-derived CDR1 and CDR2 are SGHRS and YFSETQ. This chain's CDR3 is CASSWTSGTNTGELFF. CDR3 coding DNA: TGCGCCAGCAGCTGGACTAGCGGGACGAACACCGGGGAGCTGTTTTTT.

The V call is TRBV6-1, the J call TRBJ1-4; D is undetermined. Trimming left V 3 bases short and J 2 bases short, with 16 bases between. There are 17 residues in the CDR3. In germline, CDR1 is MNHNS, CDR2 SASEGT. The CDR3 is CASSDPSGLGTNEKLFF. For the CDR3, the DNA is TGTGCCAGCAGTGACCCTTCGGGGTTAGGCACTAATGAAAAACTGTTTTTT.

The chain joins TRBV7-2 to TRBJ1-5, with a tentative D call TRBD1 (5 bases). Germline loops: CDR1 SGHTA, CDR2 FQGNSA. V lost 0 bases, J lost 1 base, and 13 bases lay in between. The CDR3 totals 17 residues. The CDR3 DNA follows: TGTGCCAGCAGCTTAGCGCGCGGAGGGGAGAGCAATCAGCCCCAGCATTTT. It codes for CASSLARGGESNQPQHF.

V is TRBV6-5 and J is TRBJ2-1; D gene uncertain. CDR3 length equals 11 residues. Per germline, CDR1 MNHEY and CDR2 SVGAGI. The V gene lost 4 bases and the J gene lost 9 bases, with 7 bases spanning the gap. The CDR3 protein is CASSSEVEQFF. The CDR3 coding sequence is TGTGCCAGCAGTTCCGAGGTTGAGCAGTTCTTC.

V gene TRBV7-3 combines with J gene TRBJ2-3; 7 bases map to TRBD2. The germline gives CDR1 SGHTA, CDR2 FQGTGA. V lost 1 base and J lost 6; bases outside the gene matches: 7. The CDR3 has 15 residues. CDR3 sequence: CASSLSGGDFDTQYF. CDR3 bases: TGTGCCAGCAGCTTAAGCGGGGGTGATTTTGATACGCAGTATTTT. The complete variable domain, with remaining parts taken from reference TRBV7-3 and TRBJ2-3, reads GAGVSQTPSNKVTEKGKYVELRCDPISGHTALYWYRQSLGQGPEFLIYFQGTGAADDSGLPNDRFFAVRPEGSVSTLKIQRTERGDSAVYLCASSLSGGDFDTQYFGPGTRLTVL.

The V and J genes are TRBV4-2 and TRBJ1-5; D possibly corresponds to TRBD1 (6 bases). The V end was cut by 3 bases, the J end by 3 bases, with 9 bases between. Germline V CDR1 and CDR2: LGHNA, YNFKEQ. CDR3 length: 14 residues. The CDR3 region is CASSHDRNNQPQHF. For the CDR3, the DNA is TGTGCCAGCAGCCACGACAGGAACAATCAGCCCCAGCATTTT.

This clone has a single count. This chain joins TRBV2 and TRBJ1-2, with D tentatively TRBD1 (6 bases). V was cut by 3 bases and J by 6 bases, with 11 bases left in between. The germline V gene has CDR1 SNHLY and CDR2 FYNNEI. CDR3 length: 13 residues. CDR3 DNA sequence: TGTGCCAGCAGTGACCCCGGGACAAATGGCTACACCTTC. It translates to CASSDPGTNGYTF. Full variable domain (outside the CDR3, taken from reference TRBV2 and TRBJ1-2): EPEVTQTPSHQVTQMGQEVILRCVPISNHLYFYWYRQILGQKVEFLVSFYNNEISEKSEIFDDQFSVERPDGSNFTLKIRSTKLEDSAMYFCASSDPGTNGYTFGSGTRLTVV.

This chain connects TRBV2 to TRBJ2-7; no clear D. The CDR3 is 13 amino acids. Germline-derived CDR1 and CDR2 are SNHLY and FYNNEI. V was pared by 6 bases and J by 3 bases, with 12 bases between. The CDR3 reads CASSVTLHYEQYF. The CDR3 nucleotides are TGTGCCAGCAGCGTTACACTACACTACGAGCAGTACTTC.